The 16 T cell receptor beta chains given below trace back to one sample, sequenced in a study of radiation and T cells in renal cell carcinoma (dated by TCRdb to 2020 to 2021). Per the publication, the time point label means: baseline pretreatment blood. Per the publication, the treatment or condition label means: 15 Gy SBRT to primary tumor, nephrectomy 4 weeks later. Receptor libraries were prepared by the immunoSEQ multiplex PCR assay. Sourced from immuneACCESS, this table was stored by TCRdb with only in-frame sequences that have V and J called. A share of the clones is absent; for the studies checked, an unresolved V gene accounts for under half, and the remainder has no known explanation. In all, the sample holds approximately 120,000 clones, and approximately 80% of those were seen once. The ten largest account for around 3% of the sample. The source was blood, collected from a patient whose treatment included radiotherapy and nephrectomy. The receptors originated from a woman aged 60-75 years with renal cell carcinoma.

This sequence joins TRBV7-2 and TRBJ1-3; no clear D. CDR3 length: 16 amino acids. In germline, CDR1 is SGHTA, CDR2 FQGNSA. Deletions cut 2 bases from V and 4 bases from J, with 15 bases between. In DNA form, the CDR3 reads TGTGCCAGCAGCTTACAAGTCCTCCCGGGAGGAAACACCATATATTTT. This codes for CASSLQVLPGGNTIYF.

The J gene is TRBJ1-6, the V gene TRBV25-1, with D maybe TRBD1 (6 bases). The V end was cut by 4 bases, the J end by 4 bases, with 8 bases between. The CDR3 runs to 14 residues. Germline values: CDR1 MGHDK, CDR2 SYGVNS. CDR3 residues: CASSAGQYNSPLHF. CDR3 coding DNA: TGTGCCAGCAGTGCTGGACAGTATAATTCACCCCTCCACTTT.

The chain couples TRBV5-5 to TRBJ2-1; 7 nucleotides agree with TRBD2. The CDR3 is 15 amino acids. CDR1 and CDR2 (germline): SGHKS, YYEKEE (reference sequence). V was clipped by 1 base and J by 6 bases; unmatched bases: 7. CDR3 sequence: CASSLMAGVGNEQFF. The DNA of the CDR3 is TGTGCCAGCAGCTTGATGGCGGGAGTAGGCAATGAGCAGTTCTTC.

J is TRBJ1-5 and V is TRBV19, with D tentatively TRBD1 (5 bases). V lost 3 bases and J lost 7, with 16 bases in between. The germline V gene has CDR1 LNHDA and CDR2 SQIVND (reference sequence). CDR3 size: 15 residues. CDR3 nucleotides: TGTGCCAGTAGTATTAAGGGGAGTACCGGCCAGCCCCAGCATTTT. Amino acid sequence: CASSIKGSTGQPQHF.

The CDR3 DNA reads as TGTGCCAGCTCACCCTCGCTCCGGGGGCGAGTGATAGCTTTCTTT. Protein: CASSPSLRGRVIAFF. The rearrangement joins TRBV18 to TRBJ1-1, with D possibly TRBD1 on 6 matching bases. V gave up 3 bases and J gave up 10 bases, with 21 bases separating them. The CDR3 extends over 15 amino acids. Looked up from germline, CDR1 is KGHSH and CDR2 is LQKENI.

The rearrangement links TRBV19 to TRBJ1-2; D is ambiguous. Germline CDR1 and CDR2: LNHDA and SQIVND (reference sequence). The CDR3 extends over 12 amino acids. V gave up 1 base and J gave up 5 bases, with 5 bases separating them. The CDR3 spells CASSIGPYGYTF. The DNA of the CDR3 is TGTGCCAGTAGTATAGGTCCATATGGCTACACCTTC. Full variable domain (rest looked up from reference TRBV19 and TRBJ1-2): DGGITQSPKYLFRKEGQNVTLSCEQNLNHDAMYWYRQDPGQGLRLIYYSQIVNDFQKGDIAEGYSVSREKKESFPLTVTSAQKNPTAFYLCASSIGPYGYTFGSGTRLTVV.

This clone was counted a single time. The genes are TRBV5-4 and TRBJ1-2; TRBD1 matches at 7 bases. The CDR3 extends over 14 amino acids. V lost 4 bases, J lost 2 bases, and 5 bases stayed unmatched. The germline V gene encodes CDR1 SGHNT and CDR2 YYREEE (reference sequence). As DNA, the CDR3 is TGTGCCAGCAGCCCGGGACAGCTAAACTATGGCTACACCTTC. It codes for CASSPGQLNYGYTF.

The J gene is TRBJ1-2, the V gene TRBV25-1; tentative D call: TRBD1 (6 bases). Germline V gene sequence: CDR1 MGHDK, CDR2 SYGVNS. This CDR3 spans 16 amino acids. V lost 3 bases to trimming and J lost 4 bases, with 18 bases between them. This CDR3 reads CASSDRSPGQLYGYTF. The CDR3 bases are TGTGCCAGCAGTGACCGCTCGCCGGGACAACTCTATGGCTACACCTTC.

This clone was detected once. The chain carries TRBV28 and TRBJ2-5; no clear D gene. V was clipped by 2 bases and J by 2 bases, with 9 bases between them. There are 14 residues in the CDR3. Germline CDR1 MDHEN, CDR2 SYDVKM. The CDR3 loop is CASSLIGVQETQYF. The CDR3 nucleotides read TGTGCCAGCAGTTTAATTGGAGTTCAAGAGACCCAGTACTTC.

The CDR3 sequence: CASSIGGAVGETQYF. Written as DNA, the CDR3 is TGTGCCAGTAGTATAGGAGGGGCAGTGGGAGAGACCCAGTACTTC. The J gene is TRBJ2-5, the V gene TRBV19; D possibly matches TRBD1 or TRBD2 (5 bases each). V gave up 1 base and J gave up 4 bases, with 13 bases separating them. CDR3 length: 15 amino acids. Germline V CDR1 and CDR2: LNHDA, SQIVND (reference sequence).

The chain combines TRBV7-9 with TRBJ2-7, with D perhaps TRBD2 (5 bases). CDR1 SEHNR and CDR2 FQNEAQ come from the germline V gene (reference sequence). Trimming removed 2 bases at V and 5 bases at J, with 7 bases between. The CDR3 covers 12 residues. The CDR3 bases are TGTGCCAGCAGCTTATGGACTCACGAGCAGTACTTC. Translating gives CASSLWTHEQYF.

About this clone: The sample contains more than one DNA sequence encoding this CDR3. The chain is built from TRBV28 and TRBJ2-7; no firm D call. The V end lost 3 bases, the J end lost 4 bases, and 7 bases lay between the germline ends. This CDR3 region has 12 residues. Germline V gene sequence: CDR1 MDHEN, CDR2 SYDVKM. This chain's CDR3 is CASSFPGYEQYF. DNA of the CDR3: TGTGCCAGCAGTTTTCCAGGTTACGAGCAGTACTTC.

The chain is built from TRBV19 and TRBJ1-1; TRBD1 aligns across 8 bases. Germline V gene lookup returns CDR1 LNHDA and CDR2 SQIVND (reference sequence). With 4 bases clipped from V and 5 bases from J, the junction kept 9 bases outside the gene matches. This CDR3 spans 15 amino acids. The CDR3: CASSTVNRGRTEAFF. The CDR3 coding sequence is TGTGCCAGTAGTACAGTTAACAGGGGGAGGACTGAAGCTTTCTTT.

This clone was seen a handful of times. The chain employs TRBV28 and TRBJ2-7, with 9 nucleotides matching TRBD2. The junction had 9 bases not matched to a gene; V was cut back by 6 bases and J by 6 bases. Germline V gives CDR1 MDHEN, CDR2 SYDVKM. This CDR3 is 14 amino acids long. The CDR3 reads CASRILAGLGEQYF. The CDR3 DNA reads as TGTGCCAGCAGGATACTAGCGGGTCTAGGCGAGCAGTACTTC.

The chain is built from TRBV19 and TRBJ1-2; 7 bases are a match to TRBD1. Germline-derived CDR1 and CDR2 are LNHDA and SQIVND (reference sequence). This CDR3 contains 17 residues. Trimming cost V 0 bases and J 4 bases; bases outside gene matches: 11. The CDR3: CASSIDKGQRKGYGYTF. The CDR3 nucleotides are TGTGCCAGTAGTATAGATAAGGGACAGAGAAAAGGCTATGGCTACACCTTC.

The rearrangement uses TRBV6-5 and TRBJ2-7; D ambiguous. With 4 bases removed from V and 0 bases from J, the gap between germline ends came to 7 bases. This CDR3 spans 13 amino acids. Per the germline V gene, CDR1 is MNHEY and CDR2 is SVGAGI. The CDR3 nucleotides are TGTGCCAGCAGTTCCCCAGGCTCCTACGAGCAGTACTTC. It is translated as CASSSPGSYEQYF.